In this sample, the clone carrying this T cell receptor (beta chain) turned up many times. Its antigen is not known. The data were taken from a study of neurological immune-mediated disorders. Study conclusions and caveats: HTLV-1-associated myelopathy showed the most TCR clonal expansion; multiple sclerosis the least, below healthy controls. Among expanded clones, no CDR3 amino acid sequences were shared across subjects, a pattern suggesting private repertoires in all groups.

With 10-nucleotide random UMIs included, cDNA was synthesized by 5'RACE. Every sequencing run generated in excess of 160 million TCR-beta sequences. These sequences covered 15-18 subjects. TCRdb ran MiXCR on the 5' RACE reads and lists one entry per CDR3 protein. The sample includes about 40,000 distinct CDR3 sequences, about 14% seen only once; the top ten take around 4%. The source of this sequence is a woman in her sixties with HTLV-1-associated myelopathy (HAM/TSP). Material: CD4+ T cells from blood.

CDR3 DNA sequence: TGTGCCAGTAGTATTTGGACTAGCGGCTACAATGAGCAGTTCTTC. Protein sequence: CASSIWTSGYNEQFF. The rearrangement links TRBV19 to TRBJ2-1; 10 bases are shared with TRBD2. Germline-derived CDR1 and CDR2 are LNHDA and SQIVND (reference sequence). V shed 3 bases and J 3 bases; nucleotides not matched to a gene: 2. The CDR3 loop spans 15 amino acids. The whole variable domain, filled in from reference TRBV19 and TRBJ2-1, reads DGGITQSPKYLFRKEGQNVTLSCEQNLNHDAMYWYRQDPGQGLRLIYYSQIVNDFQKGDIAEGYSVSREKKESFPLTVTSAQKNPTAFYLCASSIWTSGYNEQFFGPGTRLTVL.